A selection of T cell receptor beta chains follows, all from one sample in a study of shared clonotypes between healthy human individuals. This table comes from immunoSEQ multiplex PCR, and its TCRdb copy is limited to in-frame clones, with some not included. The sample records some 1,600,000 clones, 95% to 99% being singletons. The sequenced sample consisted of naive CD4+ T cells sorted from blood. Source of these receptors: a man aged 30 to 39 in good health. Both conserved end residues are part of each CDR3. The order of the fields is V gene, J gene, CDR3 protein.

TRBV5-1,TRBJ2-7,CASNPGQGEQYF
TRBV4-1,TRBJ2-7,CASSQGETEYEQYF
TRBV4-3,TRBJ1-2,CASSQDRSWDRVYANGYTF
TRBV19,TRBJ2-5,CASSTGTGLQETQYF
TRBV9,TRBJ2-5,CASSEDSTEETQYF
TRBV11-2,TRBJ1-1,CASSLWGGTEAFF
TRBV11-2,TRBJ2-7,CASSLLRLAGGGLYEQYF
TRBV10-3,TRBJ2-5,CAIKGGTGEETQYF
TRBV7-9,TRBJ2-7,CASGKGGRSSYEQYF
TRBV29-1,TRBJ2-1,CSVRLAGANAQFF
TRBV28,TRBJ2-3,CASSLVPAGQGSSGTDTQYF
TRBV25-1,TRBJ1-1,CASNPTTGGNTEAFF
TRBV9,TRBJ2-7,CASSHSTGGYEQYF
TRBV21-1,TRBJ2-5,CASRQSGNQETQYF
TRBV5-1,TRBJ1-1,CASSLETRSTEAFF
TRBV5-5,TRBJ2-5,CASRITGIPQETQYF
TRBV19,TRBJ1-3,CASSIAQTIYF
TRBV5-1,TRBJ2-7,CASSLGLAGAFTYEQYF
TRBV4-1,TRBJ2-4,CASSQLGLAKNIQYF
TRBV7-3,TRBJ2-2,CASSLNTGELFF
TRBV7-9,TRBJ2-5,CASSLVQGNQETQYF
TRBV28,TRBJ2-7,CASSPPQGLAGSYEQYF